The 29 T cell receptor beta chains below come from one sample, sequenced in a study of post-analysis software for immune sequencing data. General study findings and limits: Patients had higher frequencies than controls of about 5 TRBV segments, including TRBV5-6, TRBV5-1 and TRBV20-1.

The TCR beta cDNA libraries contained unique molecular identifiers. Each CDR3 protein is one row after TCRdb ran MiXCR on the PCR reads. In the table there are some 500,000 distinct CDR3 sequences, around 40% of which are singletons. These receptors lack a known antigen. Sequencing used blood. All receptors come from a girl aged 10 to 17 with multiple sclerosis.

The CDR3, as DNA: TGCAGTGCTAGAGGTCGACAGGGTCCACCTCTCGAGCAGTACTTC. Amino acids: CSARGRQGPPLEQYF. The chain employs TRBV20-1 and TRBJ2-5; 7 bases match TRBD1. The DNA end favors TRBJ2-7, so the J call may be wrong. The CDR3 runs to 15 residues. Per germline, CDR1 DFQATT and CDR2 SNEGSKA (reference sequence).

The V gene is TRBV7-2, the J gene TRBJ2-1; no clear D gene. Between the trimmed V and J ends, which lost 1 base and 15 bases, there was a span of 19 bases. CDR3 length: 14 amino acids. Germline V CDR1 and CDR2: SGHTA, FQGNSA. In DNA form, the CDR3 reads TGTGCCAGCAGCTTAGGTGTGGAGTCGGTCAGACCGTTCTTC. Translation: CASSLGVESVRPFF.

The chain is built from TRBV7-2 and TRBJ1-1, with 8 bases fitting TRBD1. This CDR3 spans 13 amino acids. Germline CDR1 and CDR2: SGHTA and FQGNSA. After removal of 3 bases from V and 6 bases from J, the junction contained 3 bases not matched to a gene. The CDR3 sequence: CASSLGGQAEAFF. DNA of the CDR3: TGTGCCAGCAGCTTGGGGGGACAGGCTGAAGCTTTCTTT.

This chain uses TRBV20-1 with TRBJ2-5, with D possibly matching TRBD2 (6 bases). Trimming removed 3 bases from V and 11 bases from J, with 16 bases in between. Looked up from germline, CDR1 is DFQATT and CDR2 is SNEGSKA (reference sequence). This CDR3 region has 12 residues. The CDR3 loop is CSARVREWEQYF. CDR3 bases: TGCAGTGCTAGGGTACGGGAGTGGGAGCAGTACTTC.

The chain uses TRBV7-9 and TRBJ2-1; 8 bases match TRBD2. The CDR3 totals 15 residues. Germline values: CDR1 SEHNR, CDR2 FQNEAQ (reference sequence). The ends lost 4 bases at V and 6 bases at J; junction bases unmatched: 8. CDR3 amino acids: CASSSGTSLRNEQFF. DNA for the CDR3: TGTGCCAGCAGCTCAGGGACTAGTCTTCGCAATGAGCAGTTCTTC.

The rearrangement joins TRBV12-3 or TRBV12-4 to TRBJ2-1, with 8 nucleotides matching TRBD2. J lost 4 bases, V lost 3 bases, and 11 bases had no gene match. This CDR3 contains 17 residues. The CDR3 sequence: CASSLEKRAGDYNEQFF. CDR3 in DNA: TGTGCCAGCAGTTTGGAGAAGCGAGCGGGAGATTACAATGAGCAGTTCTTC.

The CDR3 nucleotides are TGTGCCAGCAGCTTATCCATTGCAGGATCGGTTTTTTCCTACGAGCAGTACTTC. Translating gives CASSLSIAGSVFSYEQYF. The rearrangement joins TRBV7-2 to TRBJ2-7; D unclear. Germline V CDR1 and CDR2: SGHTA, FQGNSA. The CDR3 contains 18 residues. V lost 2 bases, J lost 1 base, and 21 bases lay in between.

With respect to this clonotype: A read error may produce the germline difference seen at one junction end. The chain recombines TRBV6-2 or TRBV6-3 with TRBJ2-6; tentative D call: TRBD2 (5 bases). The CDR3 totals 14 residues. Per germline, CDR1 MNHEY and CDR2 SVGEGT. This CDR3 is CAGSWESGANVLTF. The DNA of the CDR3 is TGTGCCGGCAGTTGGGAGTCTGGGGCCAACGTCCTGACTTTC.

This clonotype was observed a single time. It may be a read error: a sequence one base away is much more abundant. The DNA of the CDR3 is TGCGGCGGCCGAACGGCGGGAACCACAGATACGCAGTATTTT. It is translated as CGGRTAGTTDTQYF. V gene TRBV29-1 combines with J gene TRBJ2-3; D is possibly TRBD2 (6 bases). Germline V lookup: CDR1 SQVTM, CDR2 ANQGSEA. The CDR3 loop spans 14 amino acids.

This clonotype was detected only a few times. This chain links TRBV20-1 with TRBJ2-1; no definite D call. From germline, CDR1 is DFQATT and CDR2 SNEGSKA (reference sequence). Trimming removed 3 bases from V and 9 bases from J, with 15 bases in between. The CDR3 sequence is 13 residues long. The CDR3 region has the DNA TGCAGTGCTAGTCGCGGCGAGCCTACTGAGCAGTTCTTC. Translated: CSASRGEPTEQFF.

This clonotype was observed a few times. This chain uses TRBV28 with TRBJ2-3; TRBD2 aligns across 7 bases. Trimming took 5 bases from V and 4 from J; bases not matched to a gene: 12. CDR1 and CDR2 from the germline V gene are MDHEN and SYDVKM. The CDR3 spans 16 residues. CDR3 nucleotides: TGTGCCAGCAGTCCAACCCCGGCGGGGAGGGCAGATACGCAGTATTTT. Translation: CASSPTPAGRADTQYF. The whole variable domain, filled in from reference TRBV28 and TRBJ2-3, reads DVKVTQSSRYLVKRTGEKVFLECVQDMDHENMFWYRQDPGLGLRLIYFSYDVKMKEKGDIPEGYSVSREKKERFSLILESASTNQTSMYLCASSPTPAGRADTQYFGPGTRLTVL.

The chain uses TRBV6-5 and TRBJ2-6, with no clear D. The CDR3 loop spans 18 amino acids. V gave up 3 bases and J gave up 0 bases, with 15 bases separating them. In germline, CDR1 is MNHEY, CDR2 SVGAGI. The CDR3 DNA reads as TGTGCCAGCAGTTATTCCGGTTGGGGAATCTCTGGGGCCAACGTCCTGACTTTC. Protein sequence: CASSYSGWGISGANVLTF.

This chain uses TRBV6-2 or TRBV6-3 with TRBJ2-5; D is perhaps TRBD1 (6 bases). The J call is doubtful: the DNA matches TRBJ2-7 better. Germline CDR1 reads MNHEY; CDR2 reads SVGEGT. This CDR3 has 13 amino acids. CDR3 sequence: CASSTGYRNEQYF. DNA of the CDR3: TGTGCCAGCAGCACAGGGTACCGGAACGAGCAGTACTTC.

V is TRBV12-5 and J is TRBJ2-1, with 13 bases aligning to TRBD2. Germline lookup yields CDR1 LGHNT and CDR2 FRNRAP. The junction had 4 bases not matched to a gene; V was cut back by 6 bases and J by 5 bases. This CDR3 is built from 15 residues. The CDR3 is CASGHGLAGDNEQFF. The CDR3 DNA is TGTGCTAGTGGCCACGGACTAGCGGGAGACAATGAGCAGTTCTTC.

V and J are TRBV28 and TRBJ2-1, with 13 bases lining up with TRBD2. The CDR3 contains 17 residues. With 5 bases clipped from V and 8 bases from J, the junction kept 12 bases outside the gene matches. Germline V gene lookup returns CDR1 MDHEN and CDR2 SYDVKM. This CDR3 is CASSLLPGTSGAHEQFF. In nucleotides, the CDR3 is TGTGCCAGCAGTCTTTTGCCCGGGACTAGCGGGGCCCATGAGCAGTTCTTC. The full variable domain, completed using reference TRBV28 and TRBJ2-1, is DVKVTQSSRYLVKRTGEKVFLECVQDMDHENMFWYRQDPGLGLRLIYFSYDVKMKEKGDIPEGYSVSREKKERFSLILESASTNQTSMYLCASSLLPGTSGAHEQFFGPGTRLTVL.

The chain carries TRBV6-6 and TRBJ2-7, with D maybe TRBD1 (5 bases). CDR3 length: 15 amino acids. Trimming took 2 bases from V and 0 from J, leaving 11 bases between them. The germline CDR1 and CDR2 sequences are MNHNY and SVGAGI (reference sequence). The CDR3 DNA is TGTGCCAGCAGTTACCAGTACAGGTCCTCCTACGAGCAGTACTTC. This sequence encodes CASSYQYRSSYEQYF.

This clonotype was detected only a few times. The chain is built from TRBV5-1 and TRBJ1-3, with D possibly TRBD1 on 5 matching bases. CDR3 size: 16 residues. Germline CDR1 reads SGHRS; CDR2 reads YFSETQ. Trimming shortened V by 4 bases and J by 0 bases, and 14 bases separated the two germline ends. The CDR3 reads CASSGEDGASGNTIYF. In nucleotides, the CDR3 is TGCGCCAGCAGCGGAGAAGACGGGGCCTCTGGAAACACCATATATTTT.

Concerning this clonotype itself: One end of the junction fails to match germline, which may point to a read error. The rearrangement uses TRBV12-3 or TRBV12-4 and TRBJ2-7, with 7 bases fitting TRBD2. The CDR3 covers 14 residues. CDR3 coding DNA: TGTGCCAGCAGTTTAGGCGGGAGCGCGTACGAGGAGTACTTC. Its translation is CASSLGGSAYEEYF.

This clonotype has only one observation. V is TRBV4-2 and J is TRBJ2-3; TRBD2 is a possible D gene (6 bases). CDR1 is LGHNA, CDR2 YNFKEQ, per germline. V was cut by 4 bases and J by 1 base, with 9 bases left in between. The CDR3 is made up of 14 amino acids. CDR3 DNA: TGTGCCAGCAGCCCGAGGAGGGGCACAGATACGCAGTATTTT. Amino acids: CASSPRRGTDTQYF.

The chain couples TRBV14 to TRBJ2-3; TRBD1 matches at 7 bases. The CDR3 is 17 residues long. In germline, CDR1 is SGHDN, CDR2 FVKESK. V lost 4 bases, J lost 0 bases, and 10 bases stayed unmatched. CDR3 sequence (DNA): TGTGCCAGCAGCCTCCTCCAGACAGGGTCTAGCACAGATACGCAGTATTTT. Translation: CASSLLQTGSSTDTQYF.

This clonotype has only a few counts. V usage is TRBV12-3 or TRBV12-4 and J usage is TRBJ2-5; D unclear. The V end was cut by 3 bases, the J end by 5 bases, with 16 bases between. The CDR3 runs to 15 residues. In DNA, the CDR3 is TGTGCCAGCAGTTTGATCATTCCCGGCCGGGAGACCCAGTACTTC. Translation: CASSLIIPGRETQYF.

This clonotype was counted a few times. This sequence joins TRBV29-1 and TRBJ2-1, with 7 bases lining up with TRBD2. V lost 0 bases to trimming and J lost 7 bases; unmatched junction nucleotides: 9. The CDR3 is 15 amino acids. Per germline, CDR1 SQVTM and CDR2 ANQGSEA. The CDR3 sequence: CSVEDREAILNEQFF. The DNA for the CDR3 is TGCAGCGTTGAAGATCGGGAGGCCATTTTAAATGAGCAGTTCTTC.

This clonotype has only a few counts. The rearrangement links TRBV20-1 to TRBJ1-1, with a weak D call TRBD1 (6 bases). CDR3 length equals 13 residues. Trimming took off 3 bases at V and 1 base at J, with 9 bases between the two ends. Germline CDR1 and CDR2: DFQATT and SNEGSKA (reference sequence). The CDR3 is CSASTGRNTEAFF. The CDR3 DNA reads TGCAGTGCTAGCACAGGGAGGAACACTGAAGCTTTCTTT.

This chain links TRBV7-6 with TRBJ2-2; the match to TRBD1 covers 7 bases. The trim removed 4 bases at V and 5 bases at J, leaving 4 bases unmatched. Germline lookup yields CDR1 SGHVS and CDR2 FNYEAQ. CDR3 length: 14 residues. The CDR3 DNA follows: TGTGCCAGCAGCTCTCAGACAGGGACCGGGGAGCTGTTTTTT. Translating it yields CASSSQTGTGELFF.

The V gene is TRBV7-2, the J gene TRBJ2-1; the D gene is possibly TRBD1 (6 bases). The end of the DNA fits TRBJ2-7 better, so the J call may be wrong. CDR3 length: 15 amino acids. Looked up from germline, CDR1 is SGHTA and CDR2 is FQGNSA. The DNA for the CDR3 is TGTGCCAGCAGACTAGGCTTGGGGGCGCATTACGAGCAGTACTTC. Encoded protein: CASRLGLGAHYEQYF.

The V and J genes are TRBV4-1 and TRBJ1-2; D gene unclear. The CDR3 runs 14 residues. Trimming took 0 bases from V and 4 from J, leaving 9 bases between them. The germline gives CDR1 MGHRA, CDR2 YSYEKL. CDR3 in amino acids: CASSQDRYSYGYTF. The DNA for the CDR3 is TGCGCCAGCAGCCAAGATAGGTACAGCTATGGCTACACCTTC.

The chain's CDR3 is CASSLPLGALHF. The CDR3 DNA follows: TGTGCCAGCAGCCTACCTCTCGGAGCCCTCCACTTT. J is TRBJ1-6 and V is TRBV3-1; D unclear. The CDR3 contains 12 residues. The V gene lost 4 bases and the J gene lost 14 bases, with 12 bases spanning the gap. Germline lookup yields CDR1 LGHDT and CDR2 YNNKEL (reference sequence).

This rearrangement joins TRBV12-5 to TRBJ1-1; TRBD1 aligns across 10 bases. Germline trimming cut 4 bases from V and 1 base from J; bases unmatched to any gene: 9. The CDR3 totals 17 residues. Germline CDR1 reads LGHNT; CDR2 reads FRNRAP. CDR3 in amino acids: CASGWMGQGRGNTEAFF. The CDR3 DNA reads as TGTGCTAGTGGTTGGATGGGACAGGGGCGGGGGAACACTGAAGCTTTCTTT.

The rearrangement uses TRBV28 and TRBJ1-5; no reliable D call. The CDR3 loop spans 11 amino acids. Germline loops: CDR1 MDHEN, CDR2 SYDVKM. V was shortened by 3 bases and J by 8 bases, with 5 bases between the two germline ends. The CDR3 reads CASSFPEPQHF. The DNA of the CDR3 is TGTGCCAGCAGTTTCCCCGAGCCCCAGCATTTT.